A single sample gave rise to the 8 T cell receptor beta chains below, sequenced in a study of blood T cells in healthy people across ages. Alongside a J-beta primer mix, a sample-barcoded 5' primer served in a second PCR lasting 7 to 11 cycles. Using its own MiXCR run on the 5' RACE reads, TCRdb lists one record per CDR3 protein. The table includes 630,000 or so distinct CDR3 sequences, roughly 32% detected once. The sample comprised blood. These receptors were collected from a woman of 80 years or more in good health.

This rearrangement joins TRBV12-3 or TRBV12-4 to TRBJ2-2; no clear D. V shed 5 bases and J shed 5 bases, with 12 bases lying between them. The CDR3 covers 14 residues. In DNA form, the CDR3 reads TGTGCCAGCAGTCTAAGGTCAGGAACCGGGGAGCTGTTTTTT. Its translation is CASSLRSGTGELFF.

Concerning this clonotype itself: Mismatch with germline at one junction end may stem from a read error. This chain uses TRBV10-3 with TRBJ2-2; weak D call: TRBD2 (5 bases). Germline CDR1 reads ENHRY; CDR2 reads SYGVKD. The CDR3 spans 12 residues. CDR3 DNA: TGTGCCATCAGGACGGATACCGGGGAGCGGTTTTTT. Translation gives CAIRTDTGERFF.

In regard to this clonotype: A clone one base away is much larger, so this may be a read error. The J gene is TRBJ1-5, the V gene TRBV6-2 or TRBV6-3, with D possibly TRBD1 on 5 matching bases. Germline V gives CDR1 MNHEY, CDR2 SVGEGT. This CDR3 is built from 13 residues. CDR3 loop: CTIGRDGDQPQHF. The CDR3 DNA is TGTACCATCGGGCGGGACGGGGATCAGCCCCAGCATTTT.

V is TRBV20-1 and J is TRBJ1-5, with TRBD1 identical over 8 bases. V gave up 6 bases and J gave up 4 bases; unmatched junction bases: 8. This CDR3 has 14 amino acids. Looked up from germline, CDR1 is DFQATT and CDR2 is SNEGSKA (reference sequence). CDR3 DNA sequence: TGCAGTGCCCAAGACAGGGGCTGGAATCAGCCCCAGCATTTT. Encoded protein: CSAQDRGWNQPQHF.

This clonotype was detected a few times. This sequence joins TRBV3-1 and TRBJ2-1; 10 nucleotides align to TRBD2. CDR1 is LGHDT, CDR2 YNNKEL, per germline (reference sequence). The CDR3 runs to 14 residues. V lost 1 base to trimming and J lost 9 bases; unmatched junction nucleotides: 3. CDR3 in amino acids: CASSQVASGGEQFF. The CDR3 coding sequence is TGTGCCAGCAGCCAAGTAGCTAGCGGGGGTGAGCAGTTCTTC.

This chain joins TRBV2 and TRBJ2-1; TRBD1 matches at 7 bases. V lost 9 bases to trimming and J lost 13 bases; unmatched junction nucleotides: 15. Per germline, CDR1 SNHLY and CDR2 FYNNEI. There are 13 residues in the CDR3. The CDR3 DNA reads TGTGCCAGTACCCCAGACAGGGAAGAGACCCAGTTCTTC. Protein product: CASTPDREETQFF.

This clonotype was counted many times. CDR3 amino acids: CSARDPLSRTSSYEQYF. The CDR3 DNA reads TGCAGTGCTAGAGATCCCCTCTCAAGGACTAGCTCCTACGAGCAGTACTTC. This rearrangement joins TRBV20-1 to TRBJ2-7; 7 bases fit TRBD2. The CDR3 runs 17 residues. With V trimmed by 0 bases and J by 0 bases, 11 bases remained unmatched. Germline V gene sequence: CDR1 DFQATT, CDR2 SNEGSKA (reference sequence).

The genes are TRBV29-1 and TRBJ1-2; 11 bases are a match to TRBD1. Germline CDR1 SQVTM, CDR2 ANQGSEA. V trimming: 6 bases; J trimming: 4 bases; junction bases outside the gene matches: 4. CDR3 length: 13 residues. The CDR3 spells CSVGTGGSYGYTF. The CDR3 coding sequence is TGCAGCGTCGGGACAGGGGGGAGCTATGGCTACACCTTC.